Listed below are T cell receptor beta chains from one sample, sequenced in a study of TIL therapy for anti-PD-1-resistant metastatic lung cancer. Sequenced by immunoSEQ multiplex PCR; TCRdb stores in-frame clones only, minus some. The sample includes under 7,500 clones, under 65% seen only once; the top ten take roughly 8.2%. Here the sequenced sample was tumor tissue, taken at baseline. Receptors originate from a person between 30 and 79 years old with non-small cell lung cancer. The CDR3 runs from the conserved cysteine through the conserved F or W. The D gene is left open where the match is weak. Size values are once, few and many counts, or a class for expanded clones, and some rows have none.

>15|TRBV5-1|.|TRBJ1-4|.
CASSLEGTPNEKLFF
TGCGCCAGCAGCTTGGAGGGGACCCCTAATGAAAAACTGTTTTTT
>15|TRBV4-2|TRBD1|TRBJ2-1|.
CASSVRDRSYNEQFF
TGTGCCAGCAGCGTCCGGGACAGGTCCTACAATGAGCAGTTCTTC
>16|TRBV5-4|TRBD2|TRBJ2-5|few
CASSLRTSGAGRTQYF
TGTGCCAGCAGCCTTCGGACTAGCGGGGCTGGACGGACCCAGTACTTC
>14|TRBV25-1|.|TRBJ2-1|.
CASSEGSGHNEQFF
TGTGCCAGCAGTGAAGGAAGTGGGCACAATGAGCAGTTCTTC
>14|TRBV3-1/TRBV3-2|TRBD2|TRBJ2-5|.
CASSQGVLAGSQYF
TGTGCCAGCAGCCAAGGGGTGCTAGCGGGGTCCCAGTACTTC
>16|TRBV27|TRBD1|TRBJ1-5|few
CASSLWGTGGNQPQHF
TGTGCCAGCAGTTTATGGGGGACAGGAGGCAATCAGCCCCAGCATTTT
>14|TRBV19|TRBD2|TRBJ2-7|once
CASTPPGTTREQYF
TGTGCCAGTACCCCCCCCGGGACTACGCGCGAGCAGTACTTC
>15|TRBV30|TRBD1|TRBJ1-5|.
CAWSVRGQGNQPQHF
TGTGCCTGGAGTGTACGGGGACAGGGCAATCAGCCCCAGCATTTT
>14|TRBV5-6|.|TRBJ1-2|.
CASSSPTRNYGYTF
TGTGCCAGCAGCTCCCCGACACGTAACTATGGCTACACCTTC
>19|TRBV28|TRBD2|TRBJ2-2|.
CASSFPRLAIETNTGELFF
TGTGCCAGCAGTTTCCCCAGACTAGCTATCGAAACGAACACCGGGGAGCTGTTTTTT
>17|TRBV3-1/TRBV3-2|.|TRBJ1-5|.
CASRTNSRAPFNQPQHF
TGTGCCAGCAGAACAAATAGCCGGGCCCCCTTTAATCAGCCCCAGCATTTT
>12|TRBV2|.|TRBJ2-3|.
CASTPGSQAQYF
TGTGCCAGCACTCCGGGTTCACAGGCGCAGTATTTT
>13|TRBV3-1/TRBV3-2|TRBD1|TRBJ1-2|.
CASSRRQGYGCTF
TGTGCCAGCAGCCGGCGACAGGGATATGGCTGCACCTTC
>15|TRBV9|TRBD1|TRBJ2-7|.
CASSVGQIPSYEQYF
TGTGCCAGCAGCGTGGGACAGATTCCTTCCTACGAGCAGTACTTC
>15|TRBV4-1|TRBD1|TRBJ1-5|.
CASSLRTGTSQPQHF
TGCGCCAGCAGCCTTCGGACAGGGACCAGTCAGCCCCAGCATTTT